This T cell receptor beta chain was profiled in a study of shared clonotypes between healthy human individuals. About the research overall: CD4 naive and memory got three plates each, CD8 naive two, CD8 memory one.

Donors were healthy HIV-negative adults without recently reported acute infections or vaccinations. A few counts support this clone. Its antigen is undetermined. With a much larger clone just one base away, this may be a read error. Per the germline V gene, CDR1 is MDHEN and CDR2 is SYDVKM. This CDR3 spans 11 amino acids. TCRdb's copy holds only in-frame clones and misses some; the assay was immunoSEQ multiplex PCR. The sample gives 600,000 to 700,000 clones, about three quarters of which show up once; around 2% is in the top ten. Notes on the study in general: Clonotype sharing among donors was thought likely to change with sequencing depth. Estimated richness was generally greater in naive than memory subsets.

The sequence derives from a woman aged 25-40 years in good health. The V and J genes are TRBV28 and TRBJ2-5; D not resolved. The J call may be faulty, since TRBJ2-7 better matches the DNA end. Sample: memory CD4+ T cells sorted from blood. Regarding subset: CD45RA-negative fraction. The CDR3 coding sequence is TGTGCCAGCAGTTTAGTCTACGAGCAGTACTTC. Amino acids: CASSLVYEQYF.